The present T cell receptor (beta chain) was sequenced within a study of blood T cell repertoires in COVID-19. The ends lost 6 bases at V and 0 bases at J; junction bases unmatched: 10. CDR1 and CDR2 from the germline V gene are SGHAT and FQNNGV. The CDR3 covers 18 residues. This clone came up once. TCRdb's copy holds only in-frame clones and misses some; the assay was immunoSEQ multiplex PCR. This repertoire shows tens of thousands of clones, less than 90% found once; its top ten account for roughly 20%. The sequence derives from an elderly woman with acute or convalescent COVID-19. The V gene is TRBV11-2, the J gene TRBJ2-1; 11 bases agree with TRBD2. Sequenced: peripheral blood. The CDR3 DNA is TGTGCCAGCAGGTCGCCTAGCGGGGGGAGAAGCTCCTACAATGAGCAGTTCTTC. Its translation is CASRSPSGGRSSYNEQFF.